The clone carrying this TCR beta chain was detected only a few times. The antigen remains unidentified. Constant-segment-primed 5'RACE gave TCR alpha and TCR beta cDNA libraries with sample barcodes and UMIs. Using its own MiXCR run on the 5' RACE reads, TCRdb lists one record per CDR3 protein. The sample holds 100,000 to 150,000 distinct CDR3 sequences; roughly 6.2% are singletons and the top ten take 2% to 2.5%. This record belongs to a study of T-cell memory formation after mild COVID-19. The study, taken as a whole, reports: CD4/CD8 balance held among clones contracting day 15 to 85, and later expanders leaned CD4+. Contracting CD8+ clones were enriched in EMRA, CD4+ mainly in CM and EM.

Germline CDR1 is SQVTM and CDR2 is ANQGSEA. This CDR3 region has 12 residues. The specimen was PBMCs or a T cell subset sorted from them (not recorded which). This receptor was obtained from an adult woman who had mild COVID-19 (a few samples of this study predate the infection). Cell type and time point are not known. V usage is TRBV29-1 and J usage is TRBJ2-7; 9 nucleotides agree with TRBD1. Here the CDR3 DNA reads TGCAGTTTCAGACAGGGGGCCTACGAGCAGTACTTC. Translation gives CSFRQGAYEQYF.